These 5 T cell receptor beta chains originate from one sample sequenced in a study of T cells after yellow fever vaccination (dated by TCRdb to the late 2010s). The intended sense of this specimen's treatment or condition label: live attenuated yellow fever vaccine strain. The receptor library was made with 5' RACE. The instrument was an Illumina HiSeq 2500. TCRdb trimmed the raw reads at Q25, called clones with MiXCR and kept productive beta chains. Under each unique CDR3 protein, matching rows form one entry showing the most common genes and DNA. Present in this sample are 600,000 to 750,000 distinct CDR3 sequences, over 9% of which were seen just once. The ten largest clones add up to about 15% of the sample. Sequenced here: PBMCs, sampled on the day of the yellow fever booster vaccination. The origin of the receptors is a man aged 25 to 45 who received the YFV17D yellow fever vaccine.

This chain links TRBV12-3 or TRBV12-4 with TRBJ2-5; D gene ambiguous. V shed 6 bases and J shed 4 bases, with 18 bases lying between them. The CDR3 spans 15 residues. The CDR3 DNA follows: TGTGCCAGCAGCCCGCACAGCCCCCGATCAGAGACCCAGTACTTC. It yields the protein CASSPHSPRSETQYF.

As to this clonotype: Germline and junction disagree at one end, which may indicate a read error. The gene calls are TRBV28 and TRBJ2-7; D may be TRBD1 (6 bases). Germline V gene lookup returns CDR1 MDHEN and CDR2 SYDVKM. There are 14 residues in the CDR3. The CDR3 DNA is TGTGCCAGCAGTTTTGAGGGACACTCCTACGAGCAGCACTTC. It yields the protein CASSFEGHSYEQHF.

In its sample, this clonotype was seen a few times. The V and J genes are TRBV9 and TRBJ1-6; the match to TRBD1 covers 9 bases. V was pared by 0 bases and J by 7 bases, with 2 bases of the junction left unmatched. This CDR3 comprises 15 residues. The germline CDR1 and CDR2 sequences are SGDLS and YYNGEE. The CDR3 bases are TGTGCCAGCAGCGTAGCTGACAGGGGGAATTCACCCCTCCACTTT. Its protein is CASSVADRGNSPLHF.

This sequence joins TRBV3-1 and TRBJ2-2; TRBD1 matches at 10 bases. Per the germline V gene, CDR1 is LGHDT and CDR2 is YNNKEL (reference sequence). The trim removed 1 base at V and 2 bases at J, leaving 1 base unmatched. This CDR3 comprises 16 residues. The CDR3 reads CASSQGTGGNTGELFF. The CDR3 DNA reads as TGTGCCAGCAGCCAAGGGACAGGGGGAAACACCGGGGAGCTGTTTTTT.

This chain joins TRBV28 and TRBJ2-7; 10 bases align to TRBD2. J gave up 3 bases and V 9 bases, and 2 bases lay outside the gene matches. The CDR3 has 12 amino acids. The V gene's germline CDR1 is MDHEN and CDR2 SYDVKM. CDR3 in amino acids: CASRLAGYEQYF. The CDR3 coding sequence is TGTGCCAGTAGACTAGCGGGCTACGAGCAGTACTTC.